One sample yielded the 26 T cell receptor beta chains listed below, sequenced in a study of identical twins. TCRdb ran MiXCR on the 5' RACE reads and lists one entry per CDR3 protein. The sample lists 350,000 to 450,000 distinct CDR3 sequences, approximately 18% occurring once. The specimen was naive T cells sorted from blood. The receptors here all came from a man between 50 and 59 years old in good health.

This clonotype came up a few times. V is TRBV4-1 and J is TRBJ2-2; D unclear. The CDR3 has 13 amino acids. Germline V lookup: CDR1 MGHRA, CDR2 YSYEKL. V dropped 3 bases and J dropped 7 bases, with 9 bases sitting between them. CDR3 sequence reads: CASSHARSGELFF. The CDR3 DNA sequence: TGCGCCAGCAGCCATGCGAGGAGCGGGGAGCTGTTTTTT.

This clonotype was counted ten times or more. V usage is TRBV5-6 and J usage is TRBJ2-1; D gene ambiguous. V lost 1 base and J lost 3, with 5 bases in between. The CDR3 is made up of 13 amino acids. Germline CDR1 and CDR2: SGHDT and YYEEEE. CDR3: CASSLYSYNEQFF. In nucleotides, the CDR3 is TGTGCCAGCAGCTTGTACAGCTACAATGAGCAGTTCTTC.

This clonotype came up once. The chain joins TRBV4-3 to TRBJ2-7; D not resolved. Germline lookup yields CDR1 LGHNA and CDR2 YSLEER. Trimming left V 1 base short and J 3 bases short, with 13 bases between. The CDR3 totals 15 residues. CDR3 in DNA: TGCGCCAGCAGCCAAGCGCAGGCCGGCTACTACGAGCAGTACTTC. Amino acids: CASSQAQAGYYEQYF.

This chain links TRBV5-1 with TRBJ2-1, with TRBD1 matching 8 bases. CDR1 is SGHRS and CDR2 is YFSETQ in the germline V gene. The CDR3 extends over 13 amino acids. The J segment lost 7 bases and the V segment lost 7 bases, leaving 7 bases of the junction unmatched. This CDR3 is CASGAGGRNEQFF. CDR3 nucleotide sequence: TGCGCCAGCGGGGCAGGGGGCAGGAATGAGCAGTTCTTC.

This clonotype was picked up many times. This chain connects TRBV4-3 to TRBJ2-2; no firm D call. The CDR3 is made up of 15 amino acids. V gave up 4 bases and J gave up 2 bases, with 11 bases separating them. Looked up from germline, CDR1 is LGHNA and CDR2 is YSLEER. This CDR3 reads CASSRDPVNTGELFF. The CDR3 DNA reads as TGCGCCAGCAGCCGCGACCCGGTCAACACCGGGGAGCTGTTTTTT.

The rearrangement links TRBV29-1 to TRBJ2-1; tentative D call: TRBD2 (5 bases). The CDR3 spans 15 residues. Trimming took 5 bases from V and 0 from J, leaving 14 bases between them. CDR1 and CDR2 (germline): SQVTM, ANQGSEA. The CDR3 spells CSVSGRRSSYNEQFF. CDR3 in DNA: TGCAGCGTTTCGGGCAGGAGGAGCTCCTACAATGAGCAGTTCTTC.

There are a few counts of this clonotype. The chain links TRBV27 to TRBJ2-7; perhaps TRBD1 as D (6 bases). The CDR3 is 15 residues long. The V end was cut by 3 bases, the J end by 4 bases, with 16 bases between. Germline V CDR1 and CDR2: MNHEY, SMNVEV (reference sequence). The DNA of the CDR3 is TGTGCCAGCAGTTTTCGCCAGGGACAACCATACGAGCAGTACTTC. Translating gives CASSFRQGQPYEQYF.

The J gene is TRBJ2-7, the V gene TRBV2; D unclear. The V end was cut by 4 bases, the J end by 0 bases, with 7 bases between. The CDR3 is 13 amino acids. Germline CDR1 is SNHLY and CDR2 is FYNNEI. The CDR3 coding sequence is TGTGCCAGCAGTGCGGTTCCCTCCTACGAGCAGTACTTC. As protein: CASSAVPSYEQYF.

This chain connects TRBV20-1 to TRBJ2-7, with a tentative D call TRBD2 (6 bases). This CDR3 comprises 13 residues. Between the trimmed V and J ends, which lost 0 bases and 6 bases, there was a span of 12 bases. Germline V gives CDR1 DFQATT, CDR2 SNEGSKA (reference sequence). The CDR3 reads CSAREVVGSEQYF. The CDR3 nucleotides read TGCAGTGCTAGAGAGGTGGTCGGGAGCGAGCAGTACTTC.

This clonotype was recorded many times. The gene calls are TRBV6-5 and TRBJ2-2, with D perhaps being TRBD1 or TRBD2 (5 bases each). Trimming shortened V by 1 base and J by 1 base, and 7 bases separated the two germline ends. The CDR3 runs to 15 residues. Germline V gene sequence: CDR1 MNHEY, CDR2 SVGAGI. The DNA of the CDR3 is TGTGCCAGCAGTTACTTTGGGGGGAACACCGGGGAGCTGTTTTTT. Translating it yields CASSYFGGNTGELFF.

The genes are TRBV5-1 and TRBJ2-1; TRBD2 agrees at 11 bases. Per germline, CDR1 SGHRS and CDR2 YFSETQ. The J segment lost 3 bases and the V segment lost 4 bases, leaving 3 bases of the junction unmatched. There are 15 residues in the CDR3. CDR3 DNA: TGCGCCAGCAGCCTAGCGGGAGGAATCTACAATGAGCAGTTCTTC. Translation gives CASSLAGGIYNEQFF.

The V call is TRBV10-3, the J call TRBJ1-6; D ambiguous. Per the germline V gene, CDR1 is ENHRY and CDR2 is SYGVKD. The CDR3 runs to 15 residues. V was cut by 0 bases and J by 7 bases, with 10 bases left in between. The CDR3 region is CAISESGVNNSPLHF. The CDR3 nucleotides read TGTGCCATCAGTGAGTCGGGTGTGAACAATTCACCCCTCCACTTT.

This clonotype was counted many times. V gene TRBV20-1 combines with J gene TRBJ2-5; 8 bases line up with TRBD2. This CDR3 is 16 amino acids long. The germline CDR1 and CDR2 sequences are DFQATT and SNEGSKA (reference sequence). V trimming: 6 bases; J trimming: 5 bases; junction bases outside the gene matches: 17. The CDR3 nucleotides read TGCAGTGCGGAAGGAACCCTACGGGAGGGCCGGGAGACCCAGTACTTC. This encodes CSAEGTLREGRETQYF.

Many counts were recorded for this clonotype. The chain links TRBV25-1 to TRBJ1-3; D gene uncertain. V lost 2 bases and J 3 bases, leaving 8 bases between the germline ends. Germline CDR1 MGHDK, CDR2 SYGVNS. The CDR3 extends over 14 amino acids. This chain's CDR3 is CASSEGQFGNTIYF. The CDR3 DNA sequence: TGTGCCAGCAGTGAAGGGCAGTTTGGAAACACCATATATTTT.

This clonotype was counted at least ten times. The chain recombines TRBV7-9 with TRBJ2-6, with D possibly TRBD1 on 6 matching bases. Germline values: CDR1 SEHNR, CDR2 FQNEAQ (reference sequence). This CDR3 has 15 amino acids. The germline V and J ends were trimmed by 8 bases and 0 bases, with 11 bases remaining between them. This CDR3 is CASDRDNSGANVLTF. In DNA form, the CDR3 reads TGTGCCAGCGACCGGGACAACTCTGGGGCCAACGTCCTGACTTTC.

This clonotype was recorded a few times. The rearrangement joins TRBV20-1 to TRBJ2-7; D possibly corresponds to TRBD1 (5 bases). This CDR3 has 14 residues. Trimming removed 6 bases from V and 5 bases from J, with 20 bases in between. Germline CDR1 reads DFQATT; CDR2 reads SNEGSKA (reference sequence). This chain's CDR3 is CSAARGRIPHEQYF. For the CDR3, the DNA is TGCAGTGCAGCAAGGGGCCGCATCCCCCACGAGCAGTACTTC.

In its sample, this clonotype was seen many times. The DNA for the CDR3 is TGTGCCAGCAGTCGACTAGCGGGAGGTGAGCAGTTCTTC. It yields the protein CASSRLAGGEQFF. V and J are TRBV6-1 and TRBJ2-1; 13 bases map to TRBD2. Germline trimming cut 5 bases from V and 9 bases from J; bases unmatched to any gene: 1. The CDR3 spans 13 residues. Per germline, CDR1 MNHNS and CDR2 SASEGT.

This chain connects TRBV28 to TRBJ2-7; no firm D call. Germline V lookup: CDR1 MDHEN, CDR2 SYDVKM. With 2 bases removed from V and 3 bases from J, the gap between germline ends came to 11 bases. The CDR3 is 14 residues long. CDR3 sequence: CASSLRYSFYEQYF. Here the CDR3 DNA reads TGTGCCAGCAGTTTACGTTACTCCTTCTACGAGCAGTACTTC.

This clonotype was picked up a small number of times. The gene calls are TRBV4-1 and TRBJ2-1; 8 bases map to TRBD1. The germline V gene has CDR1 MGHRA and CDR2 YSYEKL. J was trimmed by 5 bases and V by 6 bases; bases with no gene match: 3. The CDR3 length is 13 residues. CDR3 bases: TGCGCCAGCAGACTGACAGGGGACAATGAGCAGTTCTTC. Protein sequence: CASRLTGDNEQFF.

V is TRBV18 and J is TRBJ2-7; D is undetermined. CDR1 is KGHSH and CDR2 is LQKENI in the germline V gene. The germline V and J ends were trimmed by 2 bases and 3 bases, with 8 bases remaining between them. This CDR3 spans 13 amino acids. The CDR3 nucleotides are TGTGCCAGCTCACCAGAGGCGAGCTACGAGCAGTACTTC. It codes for CASSPEASYEQYF.

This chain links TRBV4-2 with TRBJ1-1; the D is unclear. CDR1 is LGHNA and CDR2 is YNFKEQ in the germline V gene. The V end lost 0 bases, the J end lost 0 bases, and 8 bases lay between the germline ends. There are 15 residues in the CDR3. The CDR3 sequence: CASSQEASLNTEAFF. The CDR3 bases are TGTGCCAGCAGCCAAGAGGCCAGTCTGAACACTGAAGCTTTCTTT.

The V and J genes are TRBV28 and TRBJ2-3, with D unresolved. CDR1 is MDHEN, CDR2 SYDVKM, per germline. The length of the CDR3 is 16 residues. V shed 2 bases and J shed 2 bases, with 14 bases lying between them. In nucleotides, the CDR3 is TGTGCCAGCAGTTTAGGTACTCTCCCTAACACAGATACGCAGTATTTT. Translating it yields CASSLGTLPNTDTQYF. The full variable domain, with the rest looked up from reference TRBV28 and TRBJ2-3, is DVKVTQSSRYLVKRTGEKVFLECVQDMDHENMFWYRQDPGLGLRLIYFSYDVKMKEKGDIPEGYSVSREKKERFSLILESASTNQTSMYLCASSLGTLPNTDTQYFGPGTRLTVL.

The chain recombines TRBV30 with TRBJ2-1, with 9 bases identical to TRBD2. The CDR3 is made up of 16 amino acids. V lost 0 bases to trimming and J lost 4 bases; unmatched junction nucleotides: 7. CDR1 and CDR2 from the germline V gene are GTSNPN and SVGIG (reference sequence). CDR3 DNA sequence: TGTGCCTGGAGTGTACTCGGCGGGAGGGGGTACAATGAGCAGTTCTTC. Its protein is CAWSVLGGRGYNEQFF.

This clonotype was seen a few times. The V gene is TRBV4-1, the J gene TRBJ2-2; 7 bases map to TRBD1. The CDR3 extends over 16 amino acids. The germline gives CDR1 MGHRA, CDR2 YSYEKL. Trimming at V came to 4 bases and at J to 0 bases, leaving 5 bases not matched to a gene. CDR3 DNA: TGCGCCAGCAGCCGGACAGGCAATACGAACACCGGGGAGCTGTTTTTT. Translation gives CASSRTGNTNTGELFF.

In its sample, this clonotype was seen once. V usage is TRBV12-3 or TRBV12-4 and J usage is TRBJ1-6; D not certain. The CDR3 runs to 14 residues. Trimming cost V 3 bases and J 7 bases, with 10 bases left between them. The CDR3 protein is CASSLVGENSPLHF. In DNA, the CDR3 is TGTGCCAGCAGTTTGGTCGGGGAGAATTCACCCCTCCACTTT.

The CDR3 coding sequence is TGTGCCAGCAGCGTATATCCTTGGACTGAAGCTTTCTTT. It translates to CASSVYPWTEAFF. The chain links TRBV9 to TRBJ1-1, with D unclear. Germline assignment: CDR1 SGDLS and CDR2 YYNGEE. The CDR3 spans 13 residues. V dropped 1 base and J dropped 5 bases, with 9 bases sitting between them.